The 27 T cell receptor beta chains below come from one sample, sequenced in a study of cytomegalovirus exposure and HLA in healthy donors. 13 Jbeta primers and 60 Vbeta primers were used for the PCR. The data were produced by immunoSEQ multiplex PCR, yet TCRdb's version contains in-frame clones alone and is incomplete. Of under 200,000 clones listed, roughly 74% are singletons. Sequenced input: PBMCs. The source of these receptors is a male donor in good health and CMV-seronegative.

Only one count was recorded for this clone. V usage is TRBV27 and J usage is TRBJ1-5, with D possibly being TRBD1 (5 bases). The ends were cut back, 3 bases at V and 2 bases at J, with 11 bases in the middle. The length of the CDR3 is 15 residues. Germline V gives CDR1 MNHEY, CDR2 SMNVEV (reference sequence). CDR3 sequence reads: CASSLQGGGNQPQHF. In DNA, the CDR3 is TGTGCCAGCAGTTTGCAGGGCGGAGGCAATCAGCCCCAGCATTTT.

The chain links TRBV6-1 to TRBJ2-2, with a tentative D call TRBD2 (6 bases). The CDR3 is made up of 14 amino acids. From germline, CDR1 is MNHNS and CDR2 SASEGT. Trimming removed 8 bases from V and 2 bases from J, with 12 bases in between. The DNA for the CDR3 is TGTGCCAGCGGAGGGTGGCCAAACACCGGGGAGCTGTTTTTT. This translates into CASGGWPNTGELFF.

The rearrangement joins TRBV5-6 to TRBJ1-6, with D unclear. CDR1 and CDR2 from the germline V gene are SGHDT and YYEEEE. The CDR3 runs to 13 residues. Between the trimmed V and J ends, which lost 1 base and 7 bases, there was a span of 6 bases. Written as DNA, the CDR3 is TGTGCCAGCAGCTTGCGCGCGAATTCACCCCTCCACTTT. Residues: CASSLRANSPLHF.

The chain employs TRBV11-2 and TRBJ2-5, with D hard to call. The CDR3 contains 17 residues. With 0 bases removed from V and 5 bases from J, the gap between germline ends came to 19 bases. Germline-derived CDR1 and CDR2 are SGHAT and FQNNGV. The CDR3 DNA reads as TGTGCCAGCAGCTTAGATTGGGCCACCGCCCGTTTTGAGACCCAGTACTTC. Protein: CASSLDWATARFETQYF.

Note on this clone: One junction end does not reproduce the germline sequence, and a read error may be involved. V gene TRBV19 combines with J gene TRBJ2-7, with D possibly being TRBD1 (6 bases). Germline values: CDR1 LNHDA, CDR2 SQIVND (reference sequence). The CDR3 runs to 13 residues. The CDR3 nucleotides are TGTGCCAGTAGTATGGGGTGGACAGCCGAGTACCACTTC. Protein: CASSMGWTAEYHF.

This chain links TRBV6-5 with TRBJ2-5, with D maybe TRBD1 (6 bases). Germline CDR1 MNHEY, CDR2 SVGAGI. V lost 2 bases to trimming and J lost 11 bases, with 15 bases between them. This CDR3 is 13 amino acids long. CDR3 residues: CASSYGGEGEQYF. The CDR3 DNA sequence: TGTGCCAGCAGTTACGGGGGAGAGGGGGAGCAGTACTTC.

This sequence joins TRBV7-9 and TRBJ1-4, with TRBD1 as a possible D gene (5 bases). Germline V lookup: CDR1 SEHNR, CDR2 FQNEAQ (reference sequence). The CDR3 consists of 15 residues. Trimming removed 5 bases from V and 6 bases from J, with 16 bases in between. The CDR3 nucleotides read TGTGCCAGCAGCCCAAGGGGCGCCAGGCATGAAAAACTGTTTTTT. This codes for CASSPRGARHEKLFF.

This clone showed up just a few times. The chain is built from TRBV7-6 and TRBJ2-7; TRBD1 aligns across 10 bases. J was trimmed by 5 bases and V by 1 base; bases with no gene match: 5. This CDR3 has 15 amino acids. CDR1 and CDR2 (germline): SGHVS, FNYEAQ. CDR3 region: CASSLEGTGDHEQYF. CDR3 bases: TGTGCCAGCAGCTTAGAAGGGACAGGGGACCACGAGCAGTACTTC.

The V and J genes are TRBV9 and TRBJ2-5, with 9 bases lining up with TRBD1. Germline V gene lookup returns CDR1 SGDLS and CDR2 YYNGEE. V lost 0 bases and J lost 1; bases outside the gene matches: 4. The CDR3 sequence is 16 residues long. CDR3: CASSVGGQGTQETQYF. The DNA of the CDR3 is TGTGCCAGCAGCGTAGGCGGACAGGGGACCCAAGAGACCCAGTACTTC.

Regarding this clone: The junction does not match germline at one end; this may be a read error. This chain joins TRBV7-9 and TRBJ2-7; D possibly corresponds to TRBD1 (6 bases). The CDR3 contains 14 residues. Looked up from germline, CDR1 is SEHNR and CDR2 is FQNEAQ (reference sequence). This chain's CDR3 is CSSSPGTPSYEQYF. Here the CDR3 DNA reads TGTTCCAGCAGTCCCGGGACACCGTCCTACGAGCAGTACTTC.

The V gene is TRBV29-1, the J gene TRBJ2-5; D is possibly TRBD1 (5 bases). The J call may be in error: the DNA end matches TRBJ2-7 better. CDR3 length equals 13 residues. CDR1 SQVTM and CDR2 ANQGSEA come from the germline V gene. In DNA form, the CDR3 reads TGCACACTCGGACAAATTAGCTCCTACGAGCAGTACTTC. Translation: CTLGQISSYEQYF.

The J gene is TRBJ2-7, the V gene TRBV18, with 8 positions matching TRBD1. Looked up from germline, CDR1 is KGHSH and CDR2 is LQKENI. The CDR3 runs to 12 residues. V dropped 3 bases and J dropped 6; count of bases not matched to a gene: 1. The DNA for the CDR3 is TGTGCCAGCTCACCGACAGGGGTCGAGCAGTACTTC. Encoded protein: CASSPTGVEQYF.

CDR3 residues: CSVVETGGVSGELFF. Written as DNA, the CDR3 is TGCAGCGTTGTGGAGACAGGGGGGGTGTCCGGGGAGCTGTTTTTT. V is TRBV29-1 and J is TRBJ2-2; 9 positions agree with TRBD1. The CDR3 totals 15 residues. Germline CDR1 and CDR2: SQVTM and ANQGSEA. The J segment lost 6 bases and the V segment lost 4 bases, leaving 9 bases of the junction unmatched.

V is TRBV28 and J is TRBJ2-5, with a weak D call TRBD2 (6 bases). The CDR3 totals 15 residues. Germline CDR1 reads MDHEN; CDR2 reads SYDVKM. Trimming stripped 5 bases from V and 7 bases from J, with 20 bases between. CDR3 in DNA: TGTGCCAGCAGTATCATGCCCGGGACTCGGGGGACCCAGTACTTC. Amino acid sequence: CASSIMPGTRGTQYF.

V is TRBV29-1 and J is TRBJ2-3; D may be TRBD1 (5 bases). The germline gives CDR1 SQVTM, CDR2 ANQGSEA. The CDR3 contains 12 residues. Trimming took 5 bases from V and 3 from J, leaving 9 bases between them. The CDR3 DNA reads as TGCAGCGTTCCTAGGGGTACAGATACGCAGTATTTT. Its protein product is CSVPRGTDTQYF.

This chain joins TRBV2 and TRBJ2-1; D perhaps matches TRBD1 (6 bases). The germline V gene encodes CDR1 SNHLY and CDR2 FYNNEI. CDR3 length equals 11 residues. Trimming cost V 6 bases and J 12 bases, with 12 bases left between them. The CDR3 reads CASRPGQPQFF. The CDR3 DNA sequence: TGTGCCAGCAGACCCGGACAGCCGCAGTTCTTC.

This rearrangement joins TRBV11-2 to TRBJ1-1, with TRBD1 as a possible D gene (5 bases). Germline-derived CDR1 and CDR2 are SGHAT and FQNNGV. CDR3 length equals 13 residues. Deletions cut 2 bases from V and 3 bases from J, with 7 bases between. Here the CDR3 reads CASSLIGDTEAFF. The CDR3 region has the DNA TGTGCCAGCAGCTTAATAGGGGACACTGAAGCTTTCTTT.

The sample holds a few counts of this clone. The chain recombines TRBV4-1 with TRBJ2-7; a weak D match, TRBD2 (5 bases). Trimming cost V 1 base and J 7 bases, with 11 bases left between them. The CDR3 is 13 amino acids. Germline V gene lookup returns CDR1 MGHRA and CDR2 YSYEKL. As DNA, the CDR3 is TGCGCCAGCAGCCAAGTCGGAGAGCGGGAGCAGTACTTC. Protein product: CASSQVGEREQYF.

This chain uses TRBV7-9 with TRBJ2-7; D is undetermined. The CDR3 runs 15 residues. CDR1 and CDR2 from the germline V gene are SEHNR and FQNEAQ (reference sequence). V shed 1 base and J shed 0 bases, with 10 bases lying between them. The CDR3 is CASSLVAANSYEQYF. The CDR3 bases are TGTGCCAGCAGCTTAGTTGCCGCGAACTCCTACGAGCAGTACTTC. Full variable domain (rest looked up from reference TRBV7-9 and TRBJ2-7): DTGVSQNPRHKITKRGQNVTFRCDPISEHNRLYWYRQTLGQGPEFLTYFQNEAQLEKSRLLSDRFSAERPKGSFSTLEIQRTEQGDSAMYLCASSLVAANSYEQYFGPGTRLTVT.

This clone has only one observation. V is TRBV9 and J is TRBJ1-1, with D tentatively TRBD1 (5 bases). Deletions cut 1 base from V and 1 base from J, with 5 bases between. CDR3 length: 13 amino acids. Per germline, CDR1 SGDLS and CDR2 YYNGEE. The DNA of the CDR3 is TGTGCCAGCAGCGTAAGGGGGAACACTGAAGCTTTCTTT. Translated: CASSVRGNTEAFF. The whole variable domain, filled in from reference TRBV9 and TRBJ1-1, reads DSGVTQTPKHLITATGQRVTLRCSPRSGDLSVYWYQQSLDQGLQFLIQYYNGEERAKGNILERFSAQQFPDLHSELNLSSLELGDSALYFCASSVRGNTEAFFGQGTRLTVV.

This clone showed up just a few times. Other DNA sequences in the same sample also yield this CDR3. V is TRBV6-1 and J is TRBJ1-1; D ambiguous. Germline V lookup: CDR1 MNHNS, CDR2 SASEGT. The CDR3 spans 14 residues. Trimming took 0 bases from V and 1 from J, leaving 6 bases between them. The CDR3 sequence is CASSEARGNTEAFF. CDR3 in DNA: TGTGCCAGCAGTGAAGCACGGGGGAACACTGAAGCTTTCTTT.

The chain has TRBV28 and TRBJ1-1; D gene ambiguous. Germline V gene sequence: CDR1 MDHEN, CDR2 SYDVKM. The CDR3 covers 11 residues. The ends were cut back, 6 bases at V and 11 bases at J, with 13 bases in the middle. CDR3 residues: CASSFRFRAFF. The CDR3 DNA reads as TGTGCCAGCAGCTTCAGGTTTAGGGCTTTCTTT.

CDR3 sequence (DNA): TGTGCCAGCAGCCAGGGACTTCAATCGGGTTATTCACCCCTCCACTTT. Translation gives CASSQGLQSGYSPLHF. The chain carries TRBV4-2 and TRBJ1-6, with TRBD1 as a possible D gene (5 bases). The germline CDR1 and CDR2 sequences are LGHNA and YNFKEQ. CDR3 size: 16 residues. Trimming removed 3 bases from V and 8 bases from J, with 17 bases in between.

The rearrangement joins TRBV7-9 to TRBJ2-5, with 7 bases fitting TRBD1. The germline gives CDR1 SEHNR, CDR2 FQNEAQ (reference sequence). The CDR3 is 14 residues long. V lost 4 bases and J lost 5; bases outside the gene matches: 7. The CDR3 DNA sequence: TGTGCCAGCAGCTCACGACAGGGTTGGGAGACCCAGTACTTC. It specifies CASSSRQGWETQYF.

This clone has more than one count but fewer than ten. The rearrangement links TRBV9 to TRBJ1-1; 9 bases are a match to TRBD1. V was clipped by 4 bases and J by 1 base; unmatched bases: 2. CDR3 length: 14 amino acids. The germline V gene encodes CDR1 SGDLS and CDR2 YYNGEE. This chain's CDR3 is CASSRTGENTEAFF. The CDR3 nucleotides are TGTGCCAGCAGCAGGACAGGGGAGAACACTGAAGCTTTCTTT.

The chain uses TRBV6-4 and TRBJ2-1, with D perhaps TRBD2 (6 bases). This CDR3 has 15 residues. V gave up 5 bases and J gave up 0 bases, with 11 bases separating them. CDR1 MRHNA and CDR2 SNTAGT come from the germline V gene. The CDR3 loop is CASSYRESSYNEQFF. CDR3 DNA: TGTGCCAGCAGTTACCGGGAGAGCTCCTACAATGAGCAGTTCTTC.

This chain joins TRBV11-3 and TRBJ2-2; perhaps TRBD1 as D (6 bases). CDR3 length: 17 amino acids. V was pared by 5 bases and J by 3 bases, with 19 bases between. Germline CDR1 reads SGHNT; CDR2 reads YENEEA. This CDR3 reads CASSRWNLGHYTGELFF. The CDR3 coding sequence is TGTGCCAGCAGCCGGTGGAATCTGGGACACTACACCGGGGAGCTGTTTTTT.